The rows below give T cell receptor beta chains drawn from one sample of a study of blood T cell repertoires in COVID-19. TCRdb's copy holds only in-frame clones and misses some; the assay was immunoSEQ multiplex PCR. The table includes about 150,000 clones, about 86% detected once. Material: peripheral blood. Receptors originate from a man aged 50 to 60 with active or convalescent COVID-19. Both conserved end residues are part of each CDR3. Fields, in order: V gene, clone size, CDR3 protein. Where a row states a size, it is once, few, many or the class of an expanded clone; other rows omit it.

>TRBV9|few
CASSVGQTNYGYTF
>TRBV6-1|.
CASSETLRGTLLYGYTF
>TRBV9|.
CASSRTGENTEAFF
>TRBV29-1|.
CSVRTAGRGSYNEQFF
>TRBV19|.
CASREDRMLANYGYTF
>TRBV7-2|.
CASSLEGKAGDRYNEQFF
>TRBV18|.
CASSPTGTGDGYTF
>TRBV21-1|.
CAKSQGFQETQYF
>TRBV29-1|.
CSVEGDTEAFF
>TRBV4-2|.
CASSQAYRGNEQYF
>TRBV9|.
CASGEETQYF
>TRBV5-8|few
CASSLKKPRGYTF
>TRBV5-1|.
CASSLGLRGIYNSPLHF
>TRBV7-9|.
CASSFWDRDIGEQYF
>TRBV19|.
CASTTDGDSYNEQFF
>TRBV19|.
CASSGGLGFNGYTF
>TRBV6-5|.
CASRAETGGQDEQFF
>TRBV18|.
CASSPSKQGAREQYF
>TRBV20-1|.
CSASSGGGYEQYF
>TRBV11-3|.
CASGKRSGGANVLTF
>TRBV29-1|.
CSVVKASGVLEGETQYF
>TRBV2|.
CASRFDTEAFF
>TRBV6-2/TRBV6-3|.
CASSYPGGGVYEQYF
>TRBV5-4|.
CASSLDGGNEQYF
>TRBV4-2|.
CASSQDVTRNQPQHF
>TRBV5-1|once
CASSLDGQGSGNTIYF
>TRBV6-2/TRBV6-3|.
CASSPTGLSNQPQHF
>TRBV7-2|.
CASSPTRLTNEKLFF
>TRBV14|.
CASSQRDRYQETQYF
>TRBV11-3|.
CASSLDSSGGQNNEQFF
>TRBV3-1/TRBV3-2|.
CASSQDQGIGNQPQHF
>TRBV9|.
CASSVEGVDTIYF
>TRBV4-2|.
CASSQNGGAGGGEAQYF
>TRBV4-3|.
CASSPRPGGRSYNEQFF
>TRBV24-1|.
CATSESSGTGYRDEQFF
>TRBV6-2/TRBV6-3|.
CASSLFGNQPQHF
>TRBV27|.
CASGSYRVRTEAFF
>TRBV6-5|.
CAVIRDFSGNTIYF
>TRBV5-1|few
CASSRAPGTSNTGELFF
>TRBV9|.
CASSGPGAGVKEQYF
>TRBV6-2/TRBV6-3|.
CASSYSADYEQYF
>TRBV19|once
CASSITGELAKNIQYF
>TRBV7-8|.
CASSYTRGGADTQYF
>TRBV3-1/TRBV3-2|.
CASSQVLANNPNEQFF
>TRBV5-1|once
CASSLPGLGSYEQYF
>TRBV5-8|.
CASSLEGDIGYNEQFF
>TRBV4-3|.
CASSFSEESPYNEQFF
>TRBV12-3/TRBV12-4|once
CASSLYGTGVAFF
>TRBV19|.
CASSDDRGQYKQYF
>TRBV5-4|.
CASSPKEGADTQYF
>TRBV5-1|few
CASSVADSGITEAFF
>TRBV4-3|.
CASSQKGVPTGELFF
>TRBV19|.
CASSTPSQGKDGYTF
>TRBV19|.
CASSITDNSPLHF
>TRBV27|.
CASSTTGTASYEQYF
>TRBV20-1|.
CSASPLARQFF
>TRBV3-1/TRBV3-2|.
CASSLGQYEQYF